A single sample gave rise to the 8 T cell receptor beta chains below, sequenced in a study of T cell repertoires in cytomegalovirus infection. TCRdb ran MiXCR on the reads and lists one entry per CDR3 protein. This sample has approximately 1,000,000 distinct CDR3 sequences, with 30% to 40% found just once. Antigens of these TCRs are unknown. The sample in question was cultured CD8+ T cells from PBMCs, obtained from culture after CMV antigen stimulation. The receptors shown here come from a human donor in good health (CMV status not recorded). Some clones in this sample may be carry-over from other donors' samples.

This chain uses TRBV11-1 with TRBJ2-1; D gene uncertain. Germline values: CDR1 SGHAT, CDR2 FQDESV (reference sequence). This CDR3 region has 16 residues. The V end was cut by 5 bases, the J end by 0 bases, with 14 bases between. CDR3 DNA: TGTGCCAGCAGCCCCAACGGGTTTATCTCCTACAATGAGCAGTTCTTC. Amino acid sequence: CASSPNGFISYNEQFF.

The chain uses TRBV13 and TRBJ2-5; D might be TRBD1 (6 bases). CDR1 is PRHDT and CDR2 is FYEKMQ in the germline V gene (reference sequence). Trimming took 6 bases from V and 5 from J, leaving 13 bases between them. The CDR3 runs to 13 residues. CDR3 nucleotide sequence: TGTGCCAGCAGGTTCAGGGGTCGGGAGACCCAGTACTTC. It translates to CASRFRGRETQYF.

Points on this clonotype: Just one base apart from a much larger clone, this may be a read error. The chain uses TRBV6-5 and TRBJ1-5; no clear D. Germline-derived CDR1 and CDR2 are MNHEY and SVGAGI. This CDR3 has 13 amino acids. Trimming took off 10 bases at V and 0 bases at J, with 10 bases between the two ends. CDR3 bases: TGTGCCAACTCCAAATATAGCAATCAGCCCCAGCATTTT. This gives the protein CANSKYSNQPQHF.

The chain is built from TRBV20-1 and TRBJ2-7; no reliable D call. The CDR3 length is 12 residues. Looked up from germline, CDR1 is DFQATT and CDR2 is SNEGSKA (reference sequence). V lost 0 bases to trimming and J lost 6 bases, with 9 bases between them. The CDR3 coding sequence is TGCAGTGCTAGAGATGGGCTTTCCGAGCAGTACTTC. Translated: CSARDGLSEQYF.

This chain uses TRBV12-3 or TRBV12-4 with TRBJ2-2, with TRBD1 matching over 7 bases. Trimming at V came to 7 bases and at J to 2 bases, leaving 4 bases not matched to a gene. This CDR3 spans 14 amino acids. The DNA for the CDR3 is TGTGCCAGCATTAGGACAGGCAACACCGGGGAGCTGTTTTTT. Translating gives CASIRTGNTGELFF.

V and J are TRBV6-2 or TRBV6-3 and TRBJ2-1; D uncertain. V was pared by 2 bases and J by 2 bases, with 16 bases between. The CDR3 is 17 residues long. The V gene's germline CDR1 is MNHEY and CDR2 SVGEGT. DNA of the CDR3: TGTGCCAGCAGTTACATGGCGGAATCCCCTACCTACAATGAGCAGTTCTTC. As protein: CASSYMAESPTYNEQFF.

The table lists this clonotype with many counts. J is TRBJ2-1 and V is TRBV7-8; D could derive from TRBD1 or TRBD2 (5 bases each). The CDR3 runs 13 residues. Germline V CDR1 and CDR2: SGHVS, FQNEAQ. The V gene lost 2 bases and the J gene lost 8 bases, with 10 bases spanning the gap. Written as DNA, the CDR3 is TGTGCCAGCAGCTTATTAGGGACGGATGAGCAGTTCTTC. Protein product: CASSLLGTDEQFF.

This clonotype was recorded only once. The chain links TRBV10-3 to TRBJ2-7, with 15 bases aligning to TRBD2. The J segment lost 4 bases and the V segment lost 3 bases, leaving 13 bases of the junction unmatched. CDR3 length equals 19 residues. The germline V gene has CDR1 ENHRY and CDR2 SYGVKD. The CDR3 DNA sequence: TGTGCCATCAGTGAAAATCGCGGGACTAGCGGGGGGCCCCGTTACGAGCAGTACTTC. Translated: CAISENRGTSGGPRYEQYF.